The 29 T cell receptor beta chains reported below all come from one sample, sequenced in a study of blood T cells in healthy people across ages. A second roughly 7 to 12 cycle PCR used barcoded and J-beta primers. In TCRdb, the 5' RACE reads were re-called with MiXCR into one record per CDR3 protein. This sample has about 1.6 million distinct CDR3 sequences, with around 35% found just once. Sequencing was performed on blood. The receptors here all came from a woman in her twenties or thirties in good health.

This chain uses TRBV28 with TRBJ2-3; TRBD2 aligns across 12 bases. The CDR3 length is 17 residues. The trim removed 4 bases at V and 6 bases at J, leaving 11 bases unmatched. Germline V gene lookup returns CDR1 MDHEN and CDR2 SYDVKM. CDR3 sequence reads: CASSSRRLAGAADTQYF. As DNA, the CDR3 is TGTGCCAGCAGTTCGCGCCGACTAGCGGGAGCTGCTGATACGCAGTATTTT. Variable domain in full (rest from reference TRBV28 and TRBJ2-3): DVKVTQSSRYLVKRTGEKVFLECVQDMDHENMFWYRQDPGLGLRLIYFSYDVKMKEKGDIPEGYSVSREKKERFSLILESASTNQTSMYLCASSSRRLAGAADTQYFGPGTRLTVL.

The V and J genes are TRBV6-2 or TRBV6-3 and TRBJ1-2; 8 bases agree with TRBD1. This CDR3 region has 18 residues. Per the germline V gene, CDR1 is MNHEY and CDR2 is SVGEGT. Losses at the gene ends were 5 bases for V and 2 bases for J; bases not matched to a gene: 16. The CDR3 region has the DNA TGTGCCAGCAGTGGAAGGCCAGGGGGCTCCAACTTCAACTATGGCTACACCTTC. This encodes CASSGRPGGSNFNYGYTF.

The chain is built from TRBV30 and TRBJ1-5, with D tentatively TRBD1 (6 bases). The germline CDR1 and CDR2 sequences are GTSNPN and SVGIG (reference sequence). V gave up 4 bases and J gave up 1 base, with 11 bases separating them. The CDR3 is 14 residues long. The CDR3, as DNA: TGTGCCTGGAAGGGGGGGCGAAGCAATCAGCCCCAGCATTTT. It codes for CAWKGGRSNQPQHF.

The genes are TRBV5-1 and TRBJ2-1; 10 bases are shared with TRBD1. There are 17 residues in the CDR3. From germline, CDR1 is SGHRS and CDR2 YFSETQ. With V trimmed by 4 bases and J by 4 bases, 11 bases remained unmatched. The CDR3 region is CASSRTAGTGAYNEQFF. CDR3 sequence (DNA): TGCGCCAGCAGCCGCACGGCCGGGACAGGGGCTTACAATGAGCAGTTCTTC.

This clonotype was counted many times. The rearrangement links TRBV5-1 to TRBJ2-5; D call uncertain. The CDR3 length is 14 residues. The V gene's germline CDR1 is SGHRS and CDR2 YFSETQ. Deletions cut 0 bases from V and 2 bases from J, with 8 bases between. CDR3 region: CASSLGQPQETQYF. CDR3 sequence (DNA): TGCGCCAGCAGCTTGGGTCAGCCACAAGAGACCCAGTACTTC.

This clonotype was detected ten times or more. The V gene is TRBV6-1, the J gene TRBJ2-1, with 10 bases identical to TRBD2. CDR1 and CDR2 from the germline V gene are MNHNS and SASEGT. V trimming: 4 bases; J trimming: 9 bases; junction bases outside the gene matches: 9. There are 15 residues in the CDR3. DNA for the CDR3: TGTGCCAGCAGTGTGCCTAGCGGGGGAGGAGGTGAGCAGTTCTTC. Protein: CASSVPSGGGGEQFF.

The chain uses TRBV9 and TRBJ1-2, with 7 bases aligning to TRBD1. The CDR3 runs to 15 residues. V shed 3 bases, J shed 6 bases, and the junction held 11 bases outside the gene matches. Germline CDR1 and CDR2: SGDLS and YYNGEE. The CDR3 loop reads CASSARDRAVDGYTF. In DNA, the CDR3 is TGTGCCAGCAGCGCCCGTGACAGGGCGGTGGATGGCTACACCTTC. The variable domain in full, completed from reference TRBV9 and TRBJ1-2, reads DSGVTQTPKHLITATGQRVTLRCSPRSGDLSVYWYQQSLDQGLQFLIQYYNGEERAKGNILERFSAQQFPDLHSELNLSSLELGDSALYFCASSARDRAVDGYTFGSGTRLTVV.

With respect to this clonotype: A much larger clone lies a single base off, so this may be a read error. The J gene is TRBJ2-2, the V gene TRBV28; D remains unclear. The V and J ends lost 6 bases and 4 bases respectively, with 6 bases between them. CDR3 size: 12 residues. CDR1 is MDHEN and CDR2 is SYDVKM in the germline V gene. DNA for the CDR3: TGTGCCAGCAGGCAATCCACCGGGGAGCTGTTTTTT. Encoded protein: CASRQSTGELFF.

The chain is built from TRBV9 and TRBJ1-4; no clear D gene. This CDR3 spans 15 amino acids. Per the germline V gene, CDR1 is SGDLS and CDR2 is YYNGEE. Trimming cost V 4 bases and J 0 bases, with 10 bases left between them. In DNA, the CDR3 is TGTGCCAGCAGCTCTGGGGAGCCAACTAATGAAAAACTGTTTTTT. Translating it yields CASSSGEPTNEKLFF.

This clonotype appeared a few times. This chain links TRBV9 with TRBJ1-1; D ambiguous. The germline V and J ends were trimmed by 3 bases and 6 bases, with 9 bases remaining between them. This CDR3 has 12 residues. CDR1 and CDR2 from the germline V gene are SGDLS and YYNGEE. CDR3 region: CASSGISAEAFF. DNA of the CDR3: TGTGCCAGCAGCGGGATCTCGGCTGAAGCTTTCTTT.

As for this clonotype: This may come from a read error, since a much larger clone is one base off. The rearrangement joins TRBV29-1 to TRBJ2-1, with D possibly matching TRBD1 (6 bases). TRBJ2-7 matches the DNA end more closely, so the J call is doubtful. The germline CDR1 and CDR2 sequences are SQVTM and ANQGSEA. This CDR3 has 13 amino acids. The CDR3 protein is CSGRTVVYNEQYF. For the CDR3, the DNA is TGCAGCGGCCGGACAGTAGTCTACAATGAGCAGTACTTC.

The J gene is TRBJ1-2, the V gene TRBV28, with D maybe TRBD1 (6 bases). This CDR3 has 13 residues. Germline CDR1 and CDR2: MDHEN and SYDVKM. V lost 6 bases, J lost 8 bases, and 16 bases lay in between. The CDR3 loop reads CASRRQGQPGYTF. In DNA form, the CDR3 reads TGTGCCAGCAGGAGACAAGGACAGCCCGGCTACACCTTC.

V is TRBV6-1 and J is TRBJ2-5, with D perhaps matching TRBD1 (6 bases). The V gene's germline CDR1 is MNHNS and CDR2 SASEGT. The ends were cut back, 3 bases at V and 5 bases at J, with 10 bases in the middle. The CDR3 sequence is 13 residues long. CDR3 region: CASSDRGGETQYF. DNA of the CDR3: TGTGCCAGCAGTGACAGGGGTGGGGAGACCCAGTACTTC.

This clonotype has only a few counts. The V call is TRBV12-3 or TRBV12-4, the J call TRBJ1-2; D gene uncertain. The CDR3 extends over 15 amino acids. The ends were cut back, 2 bases at V and 8 bases at J, with 18 bases in the middle. The CDR3, as DNA: TGTGCCAGCAGTTTAAATAAAGGGATCATTTTCGGCTACACCTTC. Translating it yields CASSLNKGIIFGYTF.

V is TRBV9 and J is TRBJ1-1; no clear D gene. The germline CDR1 and CDR2 sequences are SGDLS and YYNGEE. V dropped 4 bases and J dropped 3 bases, with 10 bases sitting between them. The CDR3 contains 13 residues. The CDR3 nucleotides read TGTGCCAGCAGCTTCCGGGCGGACACTGAAGCTTTCTTT. It yields the protein CASSFRADTEAFF.

This clonotype was counted only a few times. V and J are TRBV6-1 and TRBJ2-5, with 7 nucleotides matching TRBD2. The DNA matches TRBJ2-7 better at its end, which makes the J call doubtful. The CDR3 extends over 16 amino acids. CDR1 and CDR2 from the germline V gene are MNHNS and SASEGT. The CDR3 DNA is TGTGCCAGCAGGACAGCCGCCGGGACTATACACTACGAGCAGTACTTC. Amino acid sequence: CASRTAAGTIHYEQYF.

This chain uses TRBV7-9 with TRBJ2-1; 11 nucleotides match TRBD2. V dropped 5 bases and J dropped 5; count of bases not matched to a gene: 14. This CDR3 is built from 18 residues. Germline V gene data show CDR1 as SEHNR and CDR2 as FQNEAQ (reference sequence). The CDR3 nucleotides read TGTGCCAGCAGCCTAACCCCCCTGACTAGCGGGGCGCACAATGAGCAGTTCTTC. Translation: CASSLTPLTSGAHNEQFF.

The V gene is TRBV20-1, the J gene TRBJ2-6; D perhaps matches TRBD1 (5 bases). The ends were cut back, 6 bases at V and 0 bases at J, with 9 bases in the middle. The CDR3 runs 14 residues. The germline V gene encodes CDR1 DFQATT and CDR2 SNEGSKA (reference sequence). DNA for the CDR3: TGCAGTGCCCCGACAGTCTCTGGGGCCAACGTCCTGACTTTC. Amino acids: CSAPTVSGANVLTF.

At least ten counts were recorded for this clonotype. CDR3 in amino acids: CASSPLSGAETQYF. CDR3 nucleotide sequence: TGTGCCAGCTCACCACTCAGCGGGGCTGAGACCCAGTACTTC. V usage is TRBV18 and J usage is TRBJ2-5; 7 bases map to TRBD2. The CDR3 has 14 amino acids. Germline V gene data show CDR1 as KGHSH and CDR2 as LQKENI. With 1 base clipped from V and 5 bases from J, the junction kept 4 bases outside the gene matches. The full variable domain, in which reference TRBV18 and TRBJ2-5 provide the parts outside the CDR3, is NAGVMQNPRHLVRRRGQEARLRCSPMKGHSHVYWYRQLPEEGLKFMVYLQKENIIDESGMPKERFSAEFPKEGPSILRIQQVVRGDSAAYFCASSPLSGAETQYFGPGTRLLVL.

Points on this clonotype: A much larger clone sits a single nucleotide away, making a read error possible. The chain recombines TRBV10-3 with TRBJ2-7; D might be TRBD2 (7 bases). There are 15 residues in the CDR3. CDR1 is ENHRY, CDR2 SYGVKD, per germline. V dropped 3 bases and J dropped 4 bases, with 16 bases sitting between them. CDR3: CAISEKEGGGYEQYF. In nucleotides, the CDR3 is TGTGCCATCAGTGAAAAGGAGGGAGGGGGTTACGAGCAGTACTTC.

In this sample, this clonotype turned up a few times. The chain joins TRBV28 to TRBJ2-7, with 9 positions matching TRBD1. Losses at the gene ends were 6 bases for V and 4 bases for J; bases not matched to a gene: 13. Germline CDR1 and CDR2: MDHEN and SYDVKM. This CDR3 comprises 16 residues. The CDR3 DNA reads TGTGCCAGCAGCTTGAGCCGGGACAGGGTTTCGTACGAGCAGTACTTC. Its protein product is CASSLSRDRVSYEQYF.

This rearrangement joins TRBV20-1 to TRBJ1-1, with TRBD1 as a possible D gene (6 bases). CDR1 is DFQATT, CDR2 SNEGSKA, per germline (reference sequence). Trimming took off 3 bases at V and 4 bases at J, with 15 bases between the two ends. The length of the CDR3 is 14 residues. The CDR3: CSARVSGVGTEAFF. The CDR3 DNA reads TGCAGTGCTAGGGTCTCAGGGGTTGGCACTGAAGCTTTCTTT.

This clonotype has only a few counts. This rearrangement joins TRBV20-1 to TRBJ2-3; 9 bases are shared with TRBD2. The CDR3 loop spans 15 amino acids. Germline CDR1 DFQATT, CDR2 SNEGSKA (reference sequence). V was pared by 3 bases and J by 6 bases, with 10 bases of the junction left unmatched. Here the CDR3 DNA reads TGCAGTGCTAGCCCTGCGGGAGGGGTATTTGATACGCAGTATTTT. This sequence encodes CSASPAGGVFDTQYF.

This clonotype was detected ten times or more. The rearrangement uses TRBV20-1 and TRBJ2-5, with D hard to call. The CDR3 has 13 amino acids. V lost 1 base and J lost 0, with 6 bases in between. Germline lookup yields CDR1 DFQATT and CDR2 SNEGSKA (reference sequence). Written as DNA, the CDR3 is TGCAGTGCTAGAGGGCGAAACCAAGAGACCCAGTACTTC. As protein: CSARGRNQETQYF.

This clonotype was counted between two and nine times. The chain employs TRBV6-5 and TRBJ2-1; 7 bases match TRBD1. Germline CDR1 reads MNHEY; CDR2 reads SVGAGI. The CDR3 has 13 amino acids. The J segment lost 6 bases and the V segment lost 5 bases, leaving 4 bases of the junction unmatched. The DNA for the CDR3 is TGTGCCAGCAGTGAGGGGGCAGTCAATGAGCAGTTCTTC. Translated: CASSEGAVNEQFF.

This chain connects TRBV5-1 to TRBJ2-5; no clear D. Germline V gene data show CDR1 as SGHRS and CDR2 as YFSETQ. V was pared by 0 bases and J by 5 bases, with 14 bases between. This CDR3 spans 15 amino acids. The CDR3 protein is CASSLVSSEGETQYF. For the CDR3, the DNA is TGCGCCAGCAGCTTGGTATCTTCCGAAGGGGAGACCCAGTACTTC. The variable domain in full, with the rest retrieved from reference TRBV5-1 and TRBJ2-5, is KAGVTQTPRYLIKTRGQQVTLSCSPISGHRSVSWYQQTPGQGLQFLFEYFSETQRNKGNFPGRFSGRQFSNSRSEMNVSTLELGDSALYLCASSLVSSEGETQYFGPGTRLLVL.

The V call is TRBV20-1, the J call TRBJ2-7; D is unclear. Germline lookup yields CDR1 DFQATT and CDR2 SNEGSKA (reference sequence). This CDR3 region has 12 residues. Between the trimmed V and J ends, which lost 6 bases and 3 bases, there was a span of 12 bases. The CDR3 is CSAPILDYEQYF. The CDR3, as DNA: TGCAGTGCCCCCATTCTTGACTACGAGCAGTACTTC.

This sequence joins TRBV20-1 and TRBJ1-1, with D possibly matching TRBD1 (5 bases). Germline-derived CDR1 and CDR2 are DFQATT and SNEGSKA (reference sequence). This CDR3 contains 13 residues. CDR3: CRPLDTGDTEAFF. The CDR3 nucleotides read TGCAGGCCTTTGGACACCGGGGACACTGAAGCTTTCTTT.

The chain couples TRBV20-1 to TRBJ2-1; D unresolved. Germline V gene lookup returns CDR1 DFQATT and CDR2 SNEGSKA (reference sequence). V dropped 0 bases and J dropped 4 bases, with 16 bases sitting between them. There are 16 residues in the CDR3. The CDR3 region has the DNA TGCAGTGCTAGAGATTTGGTGAGACCACAATACAATGAGCAGTTCTTC. Its translation: CSARDLVRPQYNEQFF.